This is a list of T cell receptor beta chains from one sample in a study of cytomegalovirus exposure and HLA in healthy donors. Using immunoSEQ multiplex PCR, the repertoire was profiled, and TCRdb retains in-frame clones only, with some absent. The table records roughly 150,000 clones, about 85% of them present only once. The sample taken for sequencing was PBMCs. All receptors come from a man aged 25-40 years in good health and CMV-seropositive. Each CDR3 is given with its conserved first and last residue. The D gene is left open where the match is weak. Only part of the rows carry a size: once, few, many, or a class if the clone is expanded.

v_call	clone_size	d_call	j_call	cdr3_nt	cdr3_aa
TRBV7-2	.	TRBD2	TRBJ2-3	TGTGCCAGCAGCCCTGACGGTCGGGAGGCCCCGGGCACAGATACGCAGTATTTT	CASSPDGREAPGTDTQYF
TRBV27	once	TRBD2	TRBJ2-3	TGTGCCAGCAGTTTCGCGGGAGGGCTTACAGATACGCAGTATTTT	CASSFAGGLTDTQYF
TRBV20-1	.	.	TRBJ1-2	TGCAGTGCTACAAACTATGGCTACACCTTC	CSATNYGYTF
TRBV7-2	.	.	TRBJ1-5	TGTGCCAGCAGCTTAAATCTCCGACAGGATCTGCATTTT	CASSLNLRQDLHF
TRBV2	few	.	TRBJ1-1	TGTGCCAGCACCCCTGAGATGAACACTGAAGCTTTCTTT	CASTPEMNTEAFF
TRBV25-1	.	TRBD1	TRBJ2-5	TGTGCCAGCAGTAAGCCGACAGGGCCCAAAGAGACCCAGTACTTC	CASSKPTGPKETQYF
TRBV7-6	.	.	TRBJ2-1	TGTGCCAGCAGCCCCCACGACAGGAACGCCTACAATGAGCAGTTCTTC	CASSPHDRNAYNEQFF
TRBV6-5	few	TRBD1	TRBJ1-1	TGTGCCAGCAAAATACAGGGGGGCGGTCGCACTGAAGCTTTCTTT	CASKIQGGGRTEAFF
TRBV5-1	.	TRBD2	TRBJ2-7	TGCGCCAGCACCGATAGCGGGAGGGCCTACGAGCAGTACTTC	CASTDSGRAYEQYF
TRBV18	.	TRBD1	TRBJ2-2	TGTGCCAGCTCATCGGACAGGGGGCGGAACACCGGGGAGCTGTTTTTT	CASSSDRGRNTGELFF
TRBV5-1	.	TRBD2	TRBJ2-3	TGCGCCAGCAGCTTCCCGGGACTAGCGGGAGGTCCGTCTAGCACAGATACGCAGTATTTT	CASSFPGLAGGPSSTDTQYF
TRBV11-3	.	TRBD1	TRBJ1-1	TGTGCCAGCAGCGGACAACAGGGGAGGGAAGCTTTCTTT	CASSGQQGREAFF
TRBV18	few	.	TRBJ1-1	TGTGCCAGCTCCTCGTTTCGGGAGAACACTGAAGCTTTCTTT	CASSSFRENTEAFF
TRBV2	few	TRBD1	TRBJ1-5	TGTGCCGGCTCAGGGGGATCAAATCAGCCCCAGCATTTT	CAGSGGSNQPQHF
TRBV4-3	.	TRBD2	TRBJ2-3	TGCGCCAGCAGCCAAGATAGAGGACTAGGGACGCAGTATTTT	CASSQDRGLGTQYF
TRBV20-1	.	.	TRBJ2-5	TGCAGTGCTAGCGGGGAAGAGACCCAGTACTTC	CSASGEETQYF
TRBV11-2	.	TRBD1	TRBJ2-3	TGTGCCAGCAGCTTAGCCCACAGGGGACGGACAGATACGCAGTATTTT	CASSLAHRGRTDTQYF
TRBV5-6	.	TRBD2	TRBJ2-1	TGTGCCAGCAGCTTGGCTAGCGGGGATGAGCAGTTCTTC	CASSLASGDEQFF
TRBV27	few	.	TRBJ1-1	TGTGCCAGCAGTTCCCTCCAGGACATAAACATGAACACTGAAGCTTTCTTT	CASSSLQDINMNTEAFF
TRBV5-6	few	.	TRBJ1-1	TGTGCCAGCAGCTCCCAACAGGGAATGAACACTGAAGCTTTCTTT	CASSSQQGMNTEAFF
TRBV27	.	.	TRBJ2-2	TGTGCCAGCAGTTTATCAATCGCGGCCCCGGGGACCGGGGAGCTGTTTTTT	CASSLSIAAPGTGELFF
TRBV7-2	once	TRBD1	TRBJ2-7	TGTGCCAGCAGTACAGGGGCGACTCCCTCCTACGAGCAGTACTTC	CASSTGATPSYEQYF
TRBV5-4	.	TRBD2	TRBJ2-7	TGTGCCAGCAGCTTAAACAGCGGGAGCTACGAGCAGTACTTC	CASSLNSGSYEQYF
TRBV27	.	.	TRBJ1-1	TGTGCCAGCAGTTCTCACACTGAAGCTTTCTTT	CASSSHTEAFF
TRBV4-1	few	TRBD1	TRBJ1-2	TGCGCCAGCAGCCGCGGACAGCGGGACAGGGGCCATGGCTACACCTTC	CASSRGQRDRGHGYTF
TRBV12-5	few	.	TRBJ1-6	TGTGCTAGTGGTTTACAGGGCTTAGTGTATAATTCACCCCTCCACTTT	CASGLQGLVYNSPLHF
TRBV6-4	.	.	TRBJ2-2	TGTGCCAGCAGCAAATACTCGGACACCGGGGAGCTGTTTTTT	CASSKYSDTGELFF
TRBV4-3	.	.	TRBJ1-1	TGCGCCAGCAGCCAAGATTGGCGACACCGGAACACTGAAGCTTTCTTT	CASSQDWRHRNTEAFF
TRBV4-1	few	.	TRBJ2-3	TGCGCCAGCAGCCAAGATCGACTAGAGGGGGATACGCAGTATTTT	CASSQDRLEGDTQYF
TRBV5-1	.	TRBD1	TRBJ1-1	TGCGCCAGCAGCTCCTGGAGCGGGACAGGGGGCAACCTTAACACTGAAGCTTTCTTT	CASSSWSGTGGNLNTEAFF
TRBV5-6	.	TRBD1	TRBJ2-5	TGTGCCAGCAGCACCGGGACAGGGGACCCGCTGGGGTACTTC	CASSTGTGDPLGYF
TRBV4-2	.	TRBD1	TRBJ1-2	TGTGCCAGCAGCCTGGACAGGAGCTATGGCTACACCTTC	CASSLDRSYGYTF
TRBV7-9	.	.	TRBJ1-2	TGTGCCAGCAGCTTTAGCCCAGTCCATGGCTACACCTTC	CASSFSPVHGYTF
TRBV5-6	.	.	TRBJ1-1	TGTGCCAGCAGCTTGGCCTTGACAGCAGAAGCTTTCTTT	CASSLALTAEAFF
TRBV5-6	few	.	TRBJ1-2	TGTGCCAGCAGCTTGGTTCAGGGAAACTATGGCTACACCTTC	CASSLVQGNYGYTF
TRBV5-1	.	TRBD2	TRBJ2-5	TGCGCCAGCACTGGCGGGGGACAAGAGACCCAGTACTTC	CASTGGGQETQYF
TRBV5-1	.	.	TRBJ2-7	TGCGCCAGCAGCTTTGGGGGGGCTATATACGAGCAGTACTTC	CASSFGGAIYEQYF
TRBV7-9	.	TRBD1	TRBJ1-2	TGTGCCAGCAGCTCGGACAGGGGAGGGTATGGCTACACCTTC	CASSSDRGGYGYTF
TRBV11-3	.	.	TRBJ1-2	TGTGCCAGCAGCTGGGGGGGAAATGGCTACACCTTC	CASSWGGNGYTF
TRBV28	.	TRBD2	TRBJ2-2	TGTGCCAGCAGTTTCGTGGTAGCGGGAGATTCCGGGGAGCTGTTTTTT	CASSFVVAGDSGELFF
TRBV9	.	.	TRBJ2-1	TGTGCCAGCAGCGCCGGACCCGGGGGTAATGAGCAGTTCTTC	CASSAGPGGNEQFF
TRBV9	once	.	TRBJ1-1	TGTGCCAGCAAAGGGGGGAACACTGAAGCTTTCTTT	CASKGGNTEAFF
TRBV28	.	.	TRBJ1-2	TGTGCCAGCAGTTCTGCGGAGATGATCTATGGCTACACCTTC	CASSSAEMIYGYTF
TRBV6-5	.	TRBD2	TRBJ2-3	TGTGCCAGCAGCCCAAAACTAGCGGCCACAGATACGCAGTATTTT	CASSPKLAATDTQYF
TRBV12-5	.	.	TRBJ1-1	TGTGCTAGTGGTTTAGAGGTTAACACTGAAGCTTTCTTT	CASGLEVNTEAFF
TRBV7-2	.	.	TRBJ2-3	TGTGCCAGCAGCTTAGCGCCGGGACTGGGAATACTCACAGATACGCAGTATTTT	CASSLAPGLGILTDTQYF
TRBV5-1	.	TRBD2	TRBJ2-5	TGCGCCAGCAGCTTGGTGCTAGCGGGAAGAAAAGAGACCCAGTACTTC	CASSLVLAGRKETQYF
TRBV29-1	.	.	TRBJ1-4	TGCAGCGTGGGGGACACGGTCCTTAATGAAAAACTGTTTTTT	CSVGDTVLNEKLFF
TRBV28	.	TRBD2	TRBJ2-3	TGTGCCAGCAGTAGCCTTGTGACTAGCGGGAGGGCCGCAGATACGCAGTATTTT	CASSSLVTSGRAADTQYF
TRBV7-9	.	TRBD1	TRBJ2-5	TGTGCCAGCAGCTCCCTTGACAGGGGTCAAGAGACCCAGTACTTC	CASSSLDRGQETQYF
TRBV19	once	TRBD2	TRBJ2-5	TGTGCCAGTAGTATGGGACTAGCGGACCGAGGGACCCAGTACTTC	CASSMGLADRGTQYF
TRBV7-9	.	.	TRBJ1-4	TGTGCCGGAGGAGGGCAGGTGGGAACTAATGAAAAACTGTTTTTT	CAGGGQVGTNEKLFF
TRBV5-4	.	TRBD2	TRBJ2-1	TGTGCCAGCAGCTTGGATTGGACTAGCGGGAATGAGCAGTTCTTC	CASSLDWTSGNEQFF
TRBV19	.	.	TRBJ2-2	TGTGCCAGTAGTCCCCGGGGGGAGCTGTTTTTT	CASSPRGELFF
TRBV5-5	.	.	TRBJ2-6	TGTGCCAGCAGCTTTGGACAGACTGGGGCCAACGTCCTGACTTTC	CASSFGQTGANVLTF
TRBV15	.	.	TRBJ2-7	TGTGCCACCAGCAGGGGATACCTAGCGTTCCGACGCTACGAGCAGTACTTC	CATSRGYLAFRRYEQYF
TRBV12-1	once	.	TRBJ2-3	TGTGCCAGCATCTTGGGGACAGGGGCATCAGATACGCAGTATTTT	CASILGTGASDTQYF
TRBV7-9	.	TRBD2	TRBJ2-1	TGTGCCAGCAGCACTGGTAGCGGGATTTACAATGAGCAGTTCTTC	CASSTGSGIYNEQFF
TRBV11-3	once	.	TRBJ2-2	TGTGCCAGCAGCCGGGAAGTCGGGGAGCTGTTTTTT	CASSREVGELFF
TRBV4-1	.	.	TRBJ2-7	TGCGCCAGCAGCCAAGCTTTTTATGACTCGTCCTACGAGCAGTACTTC	CASSQAFYDSSYEQYF